The rows below give T cell receptor beta chains drawn from one sample of a study of blood T cell repertoires in COVID-19. TCRdb's copy holds only in-frame clones and misses some; the assay was immunoSEQ multiplex PCR. The sample consists of around 150,000 clones, under 80% of them appearing once. Sequencing used peripheral blood. The receptor set was obtained from a man in his sixties with acute or convalescent COVID-19. The CDR3 runs from the conserved cysteine through the conserved F or W. The D gene is left open where the match is weak. The size entry is marked missing in some rows and otherwise reads once, few, many or a size class.

V	size	D	J	length	DNA	CDR3
TRBV6-6	NA	NA	TRBJ2-3	14	TGTGCCAGCACCATCATAGGGGGTGGTGATACGCAGTATTTT	CASTIIGGGDTQYF
TRBV5-5	NA	TRBD1	TRBJ2-7	16	TGTGCCAGCAGCTTCGGAGGACAGGGGGGTTTCTACGAGCAGTACTTC	CASSFGGQGGFYEQYF
TRBV5-8	NA	TRBD1	TRBJ2-4	18	TGTGCCAGCAGACTAGGACAGGGGCGTTACCTAGCCAAAAACATTCAGTACTTC	CASRLGQGRYLAKNIQYF
TRBV27	NA	TRBD2	TRBJ2-1	16	TGTGCCAGCAGCCGCGGGGGGTCCGGGGCCTACAATGAGCAGTTCTTC	CASSRGGSGAYNEQFF
TRBV24-1	NA	TRBD2	TRBJ2-3	17	TGTGCCACCAGTGACCCCGGGACTAGCGGGAGAACAGATACGCAGTATTTT	CATSDPGTSGRTDTQYF
TRBV15	NA	TRBD1	TRBJ2-7	15	TGTGCCACCAGCAGTGGACAGGGGGCTGTTTACGAGCAGTACTTC	CATSSGQGAVYEQYF
TRBV4-2	NA	TRBD1	TRBJ1-2	15	TGTGCCAGCAGCCAAGCCCTGGGACAGGCCAATGGCTACACCTTC	CASSQALGQANGYTF
TRBV3-1/TRBV3-2	NA	TRBD2	TRBJ2-1	15	TGTGCCAGCAGCCGGACTAGCGGCTCCTACAATGAGCAGTTCTTC	CASSRTSGSYNEQFF
TRBV9	few	TRBD1	TRBJ1-3	16	TGTGCCAGCAGCGTAGGGACAGGGGACTCTGGAAACACCATATATTTT	CASSVGTGDSGNTIYF
TRBV28	NA	TRBD2	TRBJ2-3	16	TGTGCCAGCAGGCCCCGTGGTAGCGGGAGATCAGATACGCAGTATTTT	CASRPRGSGRSDTQYF
TRBV9	NA	NA	TRBJ2-1	16	TGTGCCAGCAGCGTCCCCATCCCCAGCTCCTACAATGAGCAGTTCTTC	CASSVPIPSSYNEQFF